This is a list of T cell receptor beta chains from one sample in a study of T cells after yellow fever vaccination. Using its own MiXCR run on the 5' RACE reads, TCRdb lists one record per CDR3 protein. The table has 300,000 to 400,000 distinct CDR3 sequences, about 10% seen once. The sample here was CD4+ T cells sorted from PBMCs, taken 45 days after the yellow fever booster vaccination. Every receptor here comes from a man aged 18 to 30 who received the YFV17D yellow fever vaccine. Both conserved end residues are part of each CDR3. The D gene is left open where the match is weak. Size tells how often a clone was seen (once, few, many) or the class of an expanded clone, and some rows leave it out.

D	J	size	V	DNA	CDR3
TRBD1	TRBJ1-1	few	TRBV29-1	TGCAGCGTACAGGGGCCGAGTTCTATGAACACTGAAGCTTTCTTT	CSVQGPSSMNTEAFF
NA	TRBJ1-5	few	TRBV9	TGTGCCAGCAGCTCTCTGGGAGGGGGGCAGCCCCAGCATTTT	CASSSLGGGQPQHF
NA	TRBJ1-1	few	TRBV7-2	TGTGCCAGCAGCAACCAGGGTGCGAACACTGAAGCTTTCTTT	CASSNQGANTEAFF
NA	TRBJ2-1	once	TRBV6-2/TRBV6-3	TGTGCCAGCAGACCCGACGGAGGGTCTGAGCAGTTCTTC	CASRPDGGSEQFF
TRBD2	TRBJ2-1	few	TRBV5-1	TGCGCCAGCAGCGCCTTAGCGGGGGACTATGAGCAGTTCTTC	CASSALAGDYEQFF
NA	TRBJ2-5	few	TRBV15	TGTGCCACCAGCGAGCCCCAAGAGACCCAGTACTTC	CATSEPQETQYF
TRBD1	TRBJ1-6	NA	TRBV20-1	TGCAGTGCTAGAGGGACAGGTATCTCACCCCTCCACTTT	CSARGTGISPLHF
NA	TRBJ1-2	NA	TRBV7-2	TGTGCCAGCAGCTTAGGTCCAGACAGGATCAATTTCTATGGCTACACCTTC	CASSLGPDRINFYGYTF
NA	TRBJ2-3	NA	TRBV14	TGTGCCAGCAGCCAAGCTGCCGGGGCCAGCACAGATACGCAGTATTTT	CASSQAAGASTDTQYF
NA	TRBJ2-3	NA	TRBV20-1	TGCAGTGCTAGAAGCCCCGGGCACCGGGGGCGCGCAGATACGCAGTATTTT	CSARSPGHRGRADTQYF
TRBD1	TRBJ1-1	NA	TRBV11-2	TGTGCCAGCAGCCGTAGCAGGGGGACGTGGGCCACTGAAGCTTTCTTT	CASSRSRGTWATEAFF
NA	TRBJ1-6	few	TRBV11-2	TGTGCCAGCAGCTTACAACAGAATTCACCCCTCCACTTT	CASSLQQNSPLHF
NA	TRBJ2-7	many	TRBV7-9	TGTGCCAGCAGCTTAGTTACTCCCGCCTACGAGCAGTACTTC	CASSLVTPAYEQYF
TRBD1	TRBJ1-2	few	TRBV2	TGTGCCAGCCGCTCGGGGGACAGGGCGTCTGGCTACACCTTC	CASRSGDRASGYTF
NA	TRBJ2-7	NA	TRBV12-3/TRBV12-4	TGTGCCAGCTCGAGAGGGGGAAATTTGCGTGTGCAGTACTTC	CASSRGGNLRVQYF
NA	TRBJ1-6	few	TRBV9	TGTGCCAGCAGCGTAGCAGGAGAGCGGTATTCACCCCTCCACTTT	CASSVAGERYSPLHF
NA	TRBJ2-5	few	TRBV7-2	TGTGCCAGCAGCCCCCAAAACGCCCGGGGAGAGACCCAGTACTTC	CASSPQNARGETQYF